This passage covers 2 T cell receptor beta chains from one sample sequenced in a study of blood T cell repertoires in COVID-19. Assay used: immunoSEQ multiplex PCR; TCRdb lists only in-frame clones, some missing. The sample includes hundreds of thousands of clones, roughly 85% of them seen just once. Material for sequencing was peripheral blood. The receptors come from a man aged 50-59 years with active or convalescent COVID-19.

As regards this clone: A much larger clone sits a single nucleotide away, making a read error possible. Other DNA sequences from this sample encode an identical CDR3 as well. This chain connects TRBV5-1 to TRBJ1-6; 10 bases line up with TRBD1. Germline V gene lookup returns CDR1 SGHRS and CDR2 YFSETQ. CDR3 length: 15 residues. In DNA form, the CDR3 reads TGTGCCAGCAGCTTGGGACAGGGGTCTTTTTCACCCCTCCACTTT. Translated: CASSLGQGSFSPLHF.

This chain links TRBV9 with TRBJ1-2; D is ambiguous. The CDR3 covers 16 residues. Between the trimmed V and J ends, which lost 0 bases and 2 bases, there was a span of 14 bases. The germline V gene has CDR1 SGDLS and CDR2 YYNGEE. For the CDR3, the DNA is TGTGCCAGCAGCGTAGGCCTCGGACGGGAGAACTATGGCTACACCTTC. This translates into CASSVGLGRENYGYTF.